This T cell receptor beta chain originates from a study of T cell repertoires in cytomegalovirus infection. About the study: Both a matching HLA type and CMV infection were indicated by public TCR beta signatures. Study-wide findings and caveats: It was HLA-C-restricted CMV-specific TCR beta clonotypes that dominated the response ex vivo.

On this clonotype: Its antigen is undetermined.

One entry per CDR3 protein results from TCRdb running MiXCR on the reads. The data contain some 270,000 distinct CDR3 sequences, about a sixth of them singletons. CDR3 length: 13 amino acids. Trimming removed 7 bases from V and 0 bases from J, with 9 bases in between. The sequenced material came from CD8+ T cells from PBMCs. The TCR sequence derives from a human donor in good health (CMV status not recorded). Some clones in this sample may be carry-over from other donors' samples. J is TRBJ2-5 and V is TRBV12-3 or TRBV12-4; D perhaps matches TRBD2 (5 bases). The CDR3 is CASMRADQETQYF. In DNA form, the CDR3 reads TGTGCCAGCATGAGAGCGGACCAAGAGACCCAGTACTTC.